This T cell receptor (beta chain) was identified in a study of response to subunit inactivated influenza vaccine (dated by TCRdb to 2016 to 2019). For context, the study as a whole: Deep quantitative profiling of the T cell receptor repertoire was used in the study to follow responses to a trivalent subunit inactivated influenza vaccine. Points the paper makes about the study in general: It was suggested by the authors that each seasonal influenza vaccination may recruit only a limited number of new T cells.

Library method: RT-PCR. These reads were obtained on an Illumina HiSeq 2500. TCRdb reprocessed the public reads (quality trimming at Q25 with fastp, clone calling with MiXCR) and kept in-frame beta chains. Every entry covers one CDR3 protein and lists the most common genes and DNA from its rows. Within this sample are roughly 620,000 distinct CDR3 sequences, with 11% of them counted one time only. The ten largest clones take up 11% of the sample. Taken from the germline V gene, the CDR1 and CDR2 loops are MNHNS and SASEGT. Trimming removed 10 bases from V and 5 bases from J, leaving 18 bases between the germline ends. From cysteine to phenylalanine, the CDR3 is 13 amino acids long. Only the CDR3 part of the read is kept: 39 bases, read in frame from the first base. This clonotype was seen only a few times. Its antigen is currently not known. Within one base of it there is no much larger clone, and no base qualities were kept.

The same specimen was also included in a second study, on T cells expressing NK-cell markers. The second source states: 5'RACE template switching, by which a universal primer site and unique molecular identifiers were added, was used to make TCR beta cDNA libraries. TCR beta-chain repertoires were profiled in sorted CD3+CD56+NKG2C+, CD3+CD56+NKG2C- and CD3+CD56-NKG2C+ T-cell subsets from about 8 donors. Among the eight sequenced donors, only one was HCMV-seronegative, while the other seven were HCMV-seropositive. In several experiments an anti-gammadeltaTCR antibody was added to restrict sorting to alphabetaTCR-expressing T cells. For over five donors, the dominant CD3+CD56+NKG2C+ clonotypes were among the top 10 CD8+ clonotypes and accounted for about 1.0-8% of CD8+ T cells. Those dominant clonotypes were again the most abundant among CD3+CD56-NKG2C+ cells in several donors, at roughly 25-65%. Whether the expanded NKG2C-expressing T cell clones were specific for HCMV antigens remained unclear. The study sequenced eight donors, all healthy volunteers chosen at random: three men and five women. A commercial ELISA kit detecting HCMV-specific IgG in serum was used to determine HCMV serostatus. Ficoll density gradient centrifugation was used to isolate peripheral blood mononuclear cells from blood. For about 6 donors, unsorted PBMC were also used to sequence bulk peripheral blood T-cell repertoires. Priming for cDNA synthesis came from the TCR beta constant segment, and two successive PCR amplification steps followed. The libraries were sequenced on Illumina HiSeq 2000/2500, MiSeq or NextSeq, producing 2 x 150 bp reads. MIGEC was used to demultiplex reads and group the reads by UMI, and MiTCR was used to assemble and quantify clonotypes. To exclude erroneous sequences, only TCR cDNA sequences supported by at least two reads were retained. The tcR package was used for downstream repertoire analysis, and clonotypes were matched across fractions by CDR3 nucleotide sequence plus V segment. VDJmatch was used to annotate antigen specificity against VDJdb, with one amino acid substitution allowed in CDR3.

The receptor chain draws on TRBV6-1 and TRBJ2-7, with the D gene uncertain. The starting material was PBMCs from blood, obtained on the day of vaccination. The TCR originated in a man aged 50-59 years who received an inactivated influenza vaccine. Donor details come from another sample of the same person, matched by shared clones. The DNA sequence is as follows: TGTGCCACCATGCCCGGCACCCAAGACGAGCAGTACTTC. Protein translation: CATMPGTQDEQYF.